A single TCR beta chain is shown here with its context. Its specificity is unknown. The template was RNA from unsorted bulk tissue. Three rounds of nested PCR, following a modified ARM-PCR protocol, produced the TCRbeta library. TCRdb passed the multiplex PCR reads through MiXCR, listing each CDR3 protein once. The sample has about 200,000 distinct CDR3 sequences, less than 80% seen once. This entry comes from a study of tumor and adjacent non-tumor tissue in lung cancer. The wider study: The cohort had approximately 12 adenocarcinoma, a couple of squamous cell and 1 small cell patients.

This CDR3 is 14 amino acids long. The germline gives CDR1 MNHEY, CDR2 SVGEGT. Trimming removed 6 bases from V and 11 bases from J; junction bases left unmatched: 14. Study-level findings and limits: Tumor repertoires had a smaller top 100 clone share than normal lung.

The rearrangement joins TRBV6-2 or TRBV6-3 to TRBJ2-3; the match to TRBD1 covers 7 bases. The sample was lung tumor tissue. The sequence came from a man in his sixties with non-small cell lung cancer. The CDR3 DNA reads as TGTGCCAGCAGCAGCTACACCGGGACAGAGATGCAGTATTTT. This translates into CASSSYTGTEMQYF.